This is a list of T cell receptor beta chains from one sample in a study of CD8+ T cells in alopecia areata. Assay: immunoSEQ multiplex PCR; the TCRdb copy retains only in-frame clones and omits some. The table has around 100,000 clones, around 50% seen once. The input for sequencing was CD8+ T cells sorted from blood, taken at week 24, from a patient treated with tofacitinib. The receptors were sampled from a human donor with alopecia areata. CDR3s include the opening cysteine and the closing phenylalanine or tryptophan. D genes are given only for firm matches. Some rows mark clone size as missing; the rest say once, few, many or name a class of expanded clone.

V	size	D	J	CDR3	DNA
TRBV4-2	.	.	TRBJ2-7	CASSQGPGIDEQYF	TGTGCCAGCAGCCAAGGCCCAGGGATCGACGAGCAGTACTTC
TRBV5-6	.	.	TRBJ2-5	CASSSAGTSGALTQYF	TGTGCCAGCAGCTCGGCCGGGACTTCCGGTGCATTGACCCAGTACTTC
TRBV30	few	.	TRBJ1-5	CAWSVLGWPQHF	TGTGCCTGGAGTGTACTCGGTTGGCCCCAGCATTTT
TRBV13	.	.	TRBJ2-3	CASSLKGGGTDTQYF	TGTGCCAGCAGCTTAAAAGGAGGGGGCACAGATACGCAGTATTTT
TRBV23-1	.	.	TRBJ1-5	CASRLRRGYSNQPQHF	TGCGCCAGTCGCTTGCGCAGGGGATATAGCAATCAGCCCCAGCATTTT
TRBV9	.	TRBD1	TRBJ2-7	CASSGTGSYEQYF	TGTGCCAGCAGCGGGACAGGGTCCTACGAGCAGTACTTC
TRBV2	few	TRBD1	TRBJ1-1	CASVGTEKNTEAFF	TGTGCCAGCGTTGGGACAGAAAAAAACACTGAAGCTTTCTTT
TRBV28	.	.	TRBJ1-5	CASSPRLNQPQHF	TGTGCCAGCAGTCCTCGCCTGAATCAGCCCCAGCATTTT
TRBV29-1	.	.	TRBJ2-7	CSVVLDYEQYF	TGCAGCGTTGTTCTGGACTACGAGCAGTACTTC
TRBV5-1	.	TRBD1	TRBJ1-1	CASSPRTGLNTEAFF	TGCGCCAGCAGCCCGAGGACAGGGCTGAACACTGAAGCTTTCTTT
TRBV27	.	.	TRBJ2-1	CASSRTPSSRNEQFF	TGTGCCAGCAGTCGGACCCCGTCATCCAGGAATGAGCAGTTCTTC
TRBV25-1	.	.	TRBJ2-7	CASTVSGYEQYF	TGTGCCAGCACCGTTTCTGGCTACGAGCAGTACTTC
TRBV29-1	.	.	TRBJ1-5	CSSVGSNQPQHF	TGCAGCTCCGTGGGGAGCAATCAGCCCCAGCATTTT
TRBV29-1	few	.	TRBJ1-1	CSVEEGFGNTEAFF	TGCAGCGTTGAAGAGGGGTTTGGGAACACTGAAGCTTTCTTT
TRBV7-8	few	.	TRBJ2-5	CASSLARVPGLKTQYF	TGTGCCAGCAGCTTAGCGCGGGTCCCGGGACTGAAGACCCAGTACTTC
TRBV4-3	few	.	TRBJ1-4	CASSQDNPTNEKLFF	TGCGCCAGCAGCCAAGACAACCCAACTAATGAAAAACTGTTTTTT
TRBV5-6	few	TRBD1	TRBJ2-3	CASSRPDREGPDTQYF	TGTGCCAGCAGCCGACCGGACAGGGAAGGCCCAGATACGCAGTATTTT
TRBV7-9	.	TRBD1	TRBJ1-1	CASSTWTGGGPEAFF	TGTGCCAGCAGTACCTGGACAGGGGGCGGCCCTGAAGCTTTCTTT
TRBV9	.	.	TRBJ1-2	CASSVGDFAGYTF	TGTGCCAGCAGCGTTGGGGATTTCGCTGGCTACACCTTC
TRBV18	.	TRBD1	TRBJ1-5	CASSPRDRALSNQPQHF	TGTGCCAGCTCACCGAGGGACAGGGCGCTGAGCAATCAGCCCCAGCATTTT
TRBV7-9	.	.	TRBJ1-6	CASSPTLGINSPLHF	TGTGCCAGCAGCCCAACTTTAGGGATTAATTCACCCCTCCACTTT
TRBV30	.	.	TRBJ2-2	CAWRPLQGLDTGELFF	TGTGCCTGGAGGCCCCTACAGGGATTGGACACCGGGGAGCTGTTTTTT
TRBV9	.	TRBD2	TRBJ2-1	CASSPGAGDYNEQFF	TGTGCCAGCAGTCCGGGAGCGGGAGATTACAATGAGCAGTTCTTC
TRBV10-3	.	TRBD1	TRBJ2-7	CAIRAGQGVYEQYF	TGTGCCATCAGAGCTGGACAGGGGGTCTACGAGCAGTACTTC
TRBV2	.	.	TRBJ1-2	CASSVGRSNYGYTF	TGTGCCAGCAGTGTCGGCAGGTCTAACTATGGCTACACCTTC
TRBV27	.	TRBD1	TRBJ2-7	CASKTGGYEQYF	TGTGCCAGCAAGACAGGGGGCTACGAGCAGTACTTC
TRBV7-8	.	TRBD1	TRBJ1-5	CASSRQGVNQPQHF	TGTGCCAGCAGCAGACAGGGGGTCAATCAGCCCCAGCATTTT
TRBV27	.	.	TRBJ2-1	CASSFGGFYNEQFF	TGTGCCAGCAGTTTTGGGGGCTTTTACAATGAGCAGTTCTTC
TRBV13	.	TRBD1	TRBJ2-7	CASSPRGTGSYEQYF	TGTGCCAGCAGCCCCCGCGGGACAGGGTCCTACGAGCAGTACTTC
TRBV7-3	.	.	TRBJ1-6	CASILMRGDSYNSPLHF	TGTGCCAGCATCTTAATGAGGGGGGACTCCTATAATTCACCCCTCCACTTT
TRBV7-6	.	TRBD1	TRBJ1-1	CASSSGQGSGTEAFF	TGTGCCAGCAGCTCCGGACAGGGTTCCGGCACTGAAGCTTTCTTT
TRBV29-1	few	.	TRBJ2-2	CSVEGDEDANTGELFF	TGCAGCGTTGAGGGTGACGAAGACGCGAACACCGGGGAGCTGTTTTTT
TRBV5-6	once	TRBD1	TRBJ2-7	CASSFGTANEQYF	TGTGCCAGCAGCTTTGGGACAGCCAACGAGCAGTACTTC
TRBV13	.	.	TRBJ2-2	CASSLRRAPGELFF	TGTGCCAGCAGCTTACGCAGGGCTCCCGGGGAGCTGTTTTTT
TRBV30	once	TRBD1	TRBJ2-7	CAVQGNEQYF	TGTGCCGTACAGGGGAACGAGCAGTACTTC
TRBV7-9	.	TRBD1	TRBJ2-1	CASSSRQGGYNEQFF	TGTGCCAGCAGCTCCAGACAGGGTGGGTACAATGAGCAGTTCTTC
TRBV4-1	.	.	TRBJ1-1	CASSLPTENTEAFF	TGCGCCAGCAGCCTACCGACAGAAAACACTGAAGCTTTCTTT
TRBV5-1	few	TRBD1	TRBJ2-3	CASSLTFPGTESTDTQYF	TGCGCCAGCAGCTTGACATTCCCCGGGACAGAGAGCACAGATACGCAGTATTTT
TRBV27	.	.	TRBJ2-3	CASSTENEGDTDTQYF	TGTGCCAGCAGTACAGAAAACGAGGGGGACACAGATACGCAGTATTTT
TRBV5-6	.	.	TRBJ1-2	CASSLSALRRGYTF	TGTGCCAGCAGCTTGTCGGCATTGAGACGCGGCTACACCTTC
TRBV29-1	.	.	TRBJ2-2	CSGVAPNTGELFF	TGCAGCGGGGTGGCACCGAACACCGGGGAGCTGTTTTTT
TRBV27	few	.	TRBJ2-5	CASTLSTKTGETQYF	TGTGCCAGCACGTTATCGACCAAAACGGGCGAGACCCAGTACTTC
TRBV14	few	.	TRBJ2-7	CASSPLRKRHPYEQYF	TGTGCCAGCAGCCCCCTAAGGAAACGTCACCCCTACGAGCAGTACTTC
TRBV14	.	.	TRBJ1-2	CASSQLGQSYGYTF	TGTGCCAGCAGCCAACTTGGACAGAGCTATGGCTACACCTTC
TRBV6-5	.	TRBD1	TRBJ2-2	CASSSYDRGVLFF	TGTGCCAGCAGCTCCTACGACAGGGGAGTGCTGTTTTTT
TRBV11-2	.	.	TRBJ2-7	CASSLDLGIAYEQYF	TGTGCCAGCAGCTTAGATCTCGGGATTGCCTACGAGCAGTACTTC
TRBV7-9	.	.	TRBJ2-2	CASSHRSGELFF	TGTGCCAGCAGCCATCGGTCCGGGGAGCTGTTTTTT
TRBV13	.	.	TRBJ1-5	CASSLGRGYSNQPQHF	TGTGCCAGCAGCTTAGGCAGGGGTTATAGCAATCAGCCCCAGCATTTT
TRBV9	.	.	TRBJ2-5	CASSVEGPETQYF	TGTGCCAGCAGCGTAGAGGGGCCAGAGACCCAGTACTTC
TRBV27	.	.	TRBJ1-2	CASSHQGSFYGYTF	TGTGCCAGCAGTCACCAGGGATCCTTCTATGGCTACACCTTC
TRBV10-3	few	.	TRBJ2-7	CATTDSYEQYF	TGTGCCACGACAGACTCCTACGAGCAGTACTTC
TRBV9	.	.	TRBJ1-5	CASSEGVVSNQPQHF	TGTGCCAGCAGCGAGGGGGTCGTGAGCAATCAGCCCCAGCATTTT
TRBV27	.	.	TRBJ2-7	CASSFPDSYEQYF	TGTGCCAGCAGTTTCCCGGACAGCTACGAGCAGTACTTC
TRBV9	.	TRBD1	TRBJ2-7	CASSPRQGIPYEQYF	TGTGCCAGCAGCCCCCGACAGGGGATACCCTACGAGCAGTACTTC
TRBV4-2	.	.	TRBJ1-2	CASSQQRTLGGYTF	TGTGCCAGCAGCCAGCAAAGGACTCTAGGAGGCTACACCTTC
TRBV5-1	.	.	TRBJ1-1	CASSLWVGDTEAFF	TGCGCCAGCAGCCTCTGGGTAGGGGACACTGAAGCTTTCTTT
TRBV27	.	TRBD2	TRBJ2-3	CASSPSSSGGTDTQYF	TGTGCCAGCAGTCCCTCTTCCAGCGGGGGCACAGATACGCAGTATTTT
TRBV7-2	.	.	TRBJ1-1	CASSSSSRRTEAFF	TGTGCCAGCAGCTCATCCAGTCGGCGGACTGAAGCTTTCTTT
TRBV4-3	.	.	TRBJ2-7	CASSQRPDLTYEQYF	TGCGCCAGCAGCCAACGGCCAGACCTTACCTACGAGCAGTACTTC